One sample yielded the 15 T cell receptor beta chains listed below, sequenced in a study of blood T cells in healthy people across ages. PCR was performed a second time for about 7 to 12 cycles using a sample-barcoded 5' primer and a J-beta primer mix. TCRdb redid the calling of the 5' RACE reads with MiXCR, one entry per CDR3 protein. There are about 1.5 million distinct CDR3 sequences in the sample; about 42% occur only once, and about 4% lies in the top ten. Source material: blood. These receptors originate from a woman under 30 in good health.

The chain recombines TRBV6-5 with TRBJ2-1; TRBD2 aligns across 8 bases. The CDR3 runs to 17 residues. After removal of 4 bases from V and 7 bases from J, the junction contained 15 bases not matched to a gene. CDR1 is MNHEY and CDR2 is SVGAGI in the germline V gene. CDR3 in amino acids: CASSSAPLREGRNEQFF. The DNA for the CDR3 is TGTGCCAGCAGTTCCGCACCCCTCCGGGAGGGCCGTAATGAGCAGTTCTTC.

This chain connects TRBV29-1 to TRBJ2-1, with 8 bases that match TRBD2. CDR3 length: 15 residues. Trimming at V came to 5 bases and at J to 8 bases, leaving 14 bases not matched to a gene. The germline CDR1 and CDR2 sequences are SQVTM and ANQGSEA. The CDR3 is CSVLGPGGLVDEQFF. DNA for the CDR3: TGCAGCGTTTTGGGGCCGGGAGGGCTCGTTGATGAGCAGTTCTTC.

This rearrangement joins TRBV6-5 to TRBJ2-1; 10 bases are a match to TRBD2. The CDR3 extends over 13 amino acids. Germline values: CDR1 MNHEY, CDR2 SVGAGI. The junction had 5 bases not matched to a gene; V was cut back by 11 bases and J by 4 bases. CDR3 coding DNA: TGTGCCGGCAAGACTAGCGGGTACAATGAGCAGTTCTTC. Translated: CAGKTSGYNEQFF.

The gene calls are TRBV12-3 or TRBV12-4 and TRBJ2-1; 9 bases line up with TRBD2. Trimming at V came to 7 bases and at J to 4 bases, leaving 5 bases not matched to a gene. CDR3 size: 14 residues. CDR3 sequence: CASTWTSDYNEQFF. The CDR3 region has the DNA TGTGCCAGCACCTGGACTAGCGATTACAATGAGCAGTTCTTC.

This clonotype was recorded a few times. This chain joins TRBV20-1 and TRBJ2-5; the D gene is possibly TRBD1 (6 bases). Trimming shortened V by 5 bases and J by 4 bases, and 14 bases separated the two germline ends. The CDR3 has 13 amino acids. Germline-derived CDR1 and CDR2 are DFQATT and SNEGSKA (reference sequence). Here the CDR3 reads CSASKGVGETQYF. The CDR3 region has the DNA TGCAGTGCTTCTAAGGGGGTTGGAGAGACCCAGTACTTC.

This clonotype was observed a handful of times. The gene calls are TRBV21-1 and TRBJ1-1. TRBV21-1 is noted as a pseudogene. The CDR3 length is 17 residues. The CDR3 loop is CANLTIRSGKYGTEAFF. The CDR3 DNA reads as TGTGCCAATCTTACGATCAGGTCTGGCAAGTACGGCACTGAAGCTTTCTTT.

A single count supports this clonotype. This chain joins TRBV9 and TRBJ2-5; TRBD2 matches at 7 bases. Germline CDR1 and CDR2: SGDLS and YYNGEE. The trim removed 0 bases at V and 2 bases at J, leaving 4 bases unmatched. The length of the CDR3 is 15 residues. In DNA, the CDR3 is TGTGCCAGCAGCGTAGGGACTAGTCAGCAAGAGACCCAGTACTTC. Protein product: CASSVGTSQQETQYF.

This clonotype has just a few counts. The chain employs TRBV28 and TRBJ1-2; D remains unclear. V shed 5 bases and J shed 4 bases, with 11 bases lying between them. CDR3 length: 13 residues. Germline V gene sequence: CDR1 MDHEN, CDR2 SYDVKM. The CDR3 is CASSPHGAYGYTF. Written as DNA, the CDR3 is TGTGCCAGCAGTCCCCACGGTGCCTATGGCTACACCTTC.

The CDR3: CSVPRTRTGGQETQYF. CDR3 nucleotides: TGCAGTGTTCCAAGAACACGGACAGGGGGTCAAGAGACCCAGTACTTC. The rearrangement joins TRBV20-1 to TRBJ2-7; 10 bases are shared with TRBD1. The end of the DNA fits TRBJ2-5 better, so the J call may be wrong. The CDR3 totals 16 residues. Per the germline V gene, CDR1 is DFQATT and CDR2 is SNEGSKA (reference sequence).

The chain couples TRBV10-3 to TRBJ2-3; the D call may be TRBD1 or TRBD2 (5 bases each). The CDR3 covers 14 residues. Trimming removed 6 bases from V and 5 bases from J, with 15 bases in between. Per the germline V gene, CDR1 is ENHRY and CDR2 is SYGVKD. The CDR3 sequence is CAIREVGGGDTQYF. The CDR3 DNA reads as TGTGCCATCAGGGAGGTTGGTGGGGGAGATACGCAGTATTTT.

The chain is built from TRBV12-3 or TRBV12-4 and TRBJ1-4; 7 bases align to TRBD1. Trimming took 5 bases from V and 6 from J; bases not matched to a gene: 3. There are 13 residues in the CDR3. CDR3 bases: TGTGCCAGCAGTCGCGGACAGGATGAAAAACTGTTTTTT. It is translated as CASSRGQDEKLFF.

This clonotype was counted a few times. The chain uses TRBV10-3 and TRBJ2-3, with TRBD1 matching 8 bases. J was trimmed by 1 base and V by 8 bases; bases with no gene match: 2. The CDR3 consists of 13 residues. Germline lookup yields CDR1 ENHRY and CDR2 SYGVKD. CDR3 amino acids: CAISQGGTDTQYF. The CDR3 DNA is TGTGCCATCTCACAGGGGGGCACAGATACGCAGTATTTT.

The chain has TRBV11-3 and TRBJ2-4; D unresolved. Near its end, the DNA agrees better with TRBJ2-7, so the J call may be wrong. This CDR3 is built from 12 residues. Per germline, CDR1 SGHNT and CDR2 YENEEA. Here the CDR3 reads CASGQRGYEQYF. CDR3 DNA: TGTGCCAGCGGCCAACGAGGTTACGAGCAGTACTTC.

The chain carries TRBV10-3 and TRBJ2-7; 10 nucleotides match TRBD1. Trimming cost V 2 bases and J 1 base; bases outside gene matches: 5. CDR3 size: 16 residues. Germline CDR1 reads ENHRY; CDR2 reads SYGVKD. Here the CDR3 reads CAISEGQGVRSYEQYF. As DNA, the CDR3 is TGTGCCATCAGTGAGGGACAGGGGGTTAGGTCCTACGAGCAGTACTTC.

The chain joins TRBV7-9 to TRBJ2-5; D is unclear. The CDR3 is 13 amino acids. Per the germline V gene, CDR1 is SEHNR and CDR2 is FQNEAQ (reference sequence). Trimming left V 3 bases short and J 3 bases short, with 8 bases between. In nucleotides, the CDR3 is TGTGCCAGCAGCTTTGTACCGAAAGAGACCCAGTACTTC. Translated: CASSFVPKETQYF.